One sample yielded the 25 T cell receptor beta chains listed below, sequenced in a study of glioma-infiltrating T cells. The iRepertoire nested amplicon-rescue multiplex PCR amplified TCR alpha and beta CDR3s from RNA. TCRdb reprocessed the multiplex PCR reads via MiXCR and lists one record per CDR3 protein. The sample holds some 4,200 distinct CDR3 sequences, about nine tenths seen once. Sequencing was done on a sample of glioma tissue, nonneoplastic brain tissue, or PBMCs (not recorded which). The source is a human donor with low-grade glioma or glioblastoma, undergoing nonglioma brain surgery, or in good health (not recorded which).

Comments on this clonotype: A library prepared for alpha chains yielded this beta chain as an off-target read; its size is of little meaning. The V call is TRBV6-2 or TRBV6-3, the J call TRBJ1-2, with D perhaps matching TRBD1 (5 bases). The CDR3 is 13 amino acids. V lost 6 bases to trimming and J lost 4 bases, with 12 bases between them. The germline gives CDR1 MNHEY, CDR2 SVGEGT. The CDR3 loop is CASSGSGFYGYTF. In DNA form, the CDR3 reads TGTGCCAGCAGCGGCTCAGGGTTCTATGGCTACACCTTC.

Notes on this clonotype: With the library built for alpha chains, this beta chain is off target and its frequency is not meaningful. This CDR3 is CASSQAGTYTGELFF. CDR3 nucleotides: TGCGCCAGCAGCCAAGCCGGGACTTACACCGGGGAGCTGTTTTTT. This sequence joins TRBV4-1 and TRBJ2-2; TRBD2 might be the D (6 bases). Trimming removed 1 base at V and 3 bases at J, with 9 bases between. Per germline, CDR1 MGHRA and CDR2 YSYEKL. There are 15 residues in the CDR3.

A remark on this clonotype: This beta chain is a stray sequence in a library constructed for alpha chains; its clone size is not meaningful. The chain carries TRBV24-1 and TRBJ1-5; TRBD1 aligns across 8 bases. J was trimmed by 4 bases and V by 2 bases; bases with no gene match: 6. The CDR3 extends over 16 amino acids. Germline V lookup: CDR1 KGHDR, CDR2 SFDVKD. This CDR3 is CATSDSGTGLNQPQHF. CDR3 nucleotide sequence: TGTGCCACCAGTGATTCCGGGACAGGTCTGAATCAGCCCCAGCATTTT.

Regarding this clonotype: This beta chain slipped into a library made for alpha chains as a stray read, so its size is not meaningful. CDR3 nucleotides: TGTGCCAGCAGTAAAACCACAGATACGCAGTATTTT. This gives the protein CASSKTTDTQYF. The chain combines TRBV6-5 with TRBJ2-3; no firm D call. Between the trimmed V and J ends, which lost 5 bases and 2 bases, there was a span of 5 bases. The CDR3 is made up of 12 amino acids. The V gene's germline CDR1 is MNHEY and CDR2 SVGAGI.

With respect to this clonotype: This beta chain is an unintended read in a library built for alpha chains; its size means little. The chain employs TRBV20-1 and TRBJ2-5; D gene uncertain. The CDR3 sequence is 11 residues long. From germline, CDR1 is DFQATT and CDR2 SNEGSKA (reference sequence). V was pared by 7 bases and J by 5 bases, with 11 bases between. For the CDR3, the DNA is TGCAGTGTTTTACTCGGGGAGACCCAGTACTTC. Its protein product is CSVLLGETQYF.

Worth noting for this clonotype: With the library built for alpha chains, this beta chain is off target and its frequency is not meaningful. This chain connects TRBV20-1 to TRBJ2-7, with a weak D call TRBD2 (6 bases). V lost 0 bases and J lost 4, with 22 bases in between. Per germline, CDR1 DFQATT and CDR2 SNEGSKA (reference sequence). The CDR3 has 17 residues. The DNA of the CDR3 is TGCAGTGCTAGAGATCGGAGACTGCGCGGGGTCGGGTACGAGCAGTACTTC. It encodes CSARDRRLRGVGYEQYF.

On this clonotype itself: This beta chain is an unintended read in a library built for alpha chains; its size means little. DNA for the CDR3: TGTGCCAGCAGTTACTCGGCGGGGCCAGATACGCAGTATTTT. Protein product: CASSYSAGPDTQYF. The chain recombines TRBV6-2 or TRBV6-3 with TRBJ2-3; tentative D call: TRBD2 (6 bases). Deletions cut 0 bases from V and 4 bases from J, with 8 bases between. The CDR3 runs to 14 residues. Per the germline V gene, CDR1 is MNHEY and CDR2 is SVGEGT.

This clonotype was found a few times. The library was designed around alpha chains, so this beta chain is a stray read whose abundance carries little weight. This chain links TRBV24-1 with TRBJ2-3; 9 bases agree with TRBD1. After removal of 2 bases from V and 7 bases from J, the junction contained 3 bases not matched to a gene. CDR1 is KGHDR, CDR2 SFDVKD, per germline. CDR3 length: 14 residues. CDR3: CATSDSTGGNTQYF. Written as DNA, the CDR3 is TGTGCCACCAGTGATTCGACAGGGGGGAATACGCAGTATTTT.

This clonotype was seen more than once but under ten times. Since the library was made to target alpha chains, this beta chain is a stray read and its abundance is not meaningful. The genes are TRBV27 and TRBJ2-7; 8 bases are a match to TRBD1. The V gene end was trimmed by 5 bases and the J gene end by 7 bases; junction bases not matched to a gene: 13. The CDR3 consists of 15 residues. Germline V gives CDR1 MNHEY, CDR2 SMNVEV (reference sequence). CDR3 sequence reads: CASSPSWTGRGEQYV. The DNA of the CDR3 is TGTGCCAGCAGTCCATCGTGGACAGGGAGAGGAGAGCAGTACGTC.

This clonotype appeared a single time. At one boundary the junction diverges from the germline segment, which might be a read error. Because the library targeted alpha chains, this beta chain is an off-target read whose size means little. The V gene is TRBV2, the J gene TRBJ2-3; unclear D gene. The CDR3 spans 12 residues. CDR1 and CDR2 from the germline V gene are SNHLY and FYNNEI. The CDR3 DNA reads TGTGCCAGCAATGAACTCGCAGATACGCAGTATTTT. As protein: CASNELADTQYF.

Comments on this clonotype: Since it is a stray read in a library aimed at alpha chains, this beta chain has a size that is not meaningful. The chain uses TRBV6-2 or TRBV6-3 and TRBJ1-5; 7 nucleotides align to TRBD1. Unmatched junction bases numbered 9, after V lost 5 bases and J lost 11 bases. The CDR3 extends over 13 amino acids. Germline V gene sequence: CDR1 MNHEY, CDR2 SVGEGT. CDR3 coding DNA: TGTGCCAGCAGTCGGGACAGATTATCTGCCCAGCATTTT. Encoded protein: CASSRDRLSAQHF.

As concerns this clonotype: For a library built for alpha chains, this beta chain is a stray read; little rests on its size. This chain joins TRBV4-1 and TRBJ1-2; D not resolved. This CDR3 has 12 residues. Germline CDR1 MGHRA, CDR2 YSYEKL. Between the trimmed V and J ends, which lost 3 bases and 2 bases, there was a span of 4 bases. The CDR3 nucleotides read TGCGCCAGCAGCCAGGGAAACTATGGCTACACCTTC. Amino acids: CASSQGNYGYTF.

This clonotype was found once. This beta chain lies outside the target of a library built for alpha chains; its clone size means little. The chain employs TRBV24-1 and TRBJ2-3, with D unresolved. Between the trimmed V and J ends, which lost 2 bases and 10 bases, there was a span of 6 bases. Germline CDR1 reads KGHDR; CDR2 reads SFDVKD. This CDR3 has 11 residues. DNA for the CDR3: TGTGCCACCAGTGATTCTTTCTCGCAGTATTTT. It encodes CATSDSFSQYF.

About this clonotype itself: Since the library was made to target alpha chains, this beta chain is a stray read and its abundance is not meaningful. CDR3: CASGTDRVGDTQYF. CDR3 in DNA: TGTGCCAGCGGAACGGACAGGGTAGGAGATACGCAGTATTTT. J is TRBJ2-3 and V is TRBV28; TRBD1 matches at 8 bases. V was clipped by 8 bases and J by 5 bases; unmatched bases: 9. Per the germline V gene, CDR1 is MDHEN and CDR2 is SYDVKM. This CDR3 has 14 residues.

For this clonotype: The library was designed around alpha chains, so this beta chain is a stray read whose abundance carries little weight. CDR3 coding DNA: TGTGCCAGCAGCCGACGGGAAGACACTGAAGCTTTCTTT. It is translated as CASSRREDTEAFF. The chain links TRBV4-2 to TRBJ1-1; D is unclear. The CDR3 loop spans 13 amino acids. Germline CDR1 and CDR2: LGHNA and YNFKEQ. Trimming shortened V by 4 bases and J by 3 bases, and 9 bases separated the two germline ends.

Comment on this clonotype: The library was designed around alpha chains, so this beta chain is a stray read whose abundance carries little weight. The chain couples TRBV14 to TRBJ1-1; no reliable D call. Germline values: CDR1 SGHDN, CDR2 FVKESK. The V end was cut by 5 bases, the J end by 1 base, with 8 bases between. This CDR3 contains 13 residues. Here the CDR3 DNA reads TGTGCCAGCAGCTACGACTCGAACACTGAAGCTTTCTTT. Its protein is CASSYDSNTEAFF.

Remarks on this clonotype: A library made for alpha chains picked up this beta chain off target, so its size means little. V is TRBV7-2 and J is TRBJ2-3; D is undetermined. The germline gives CDR1 SGHTA, CDR2 FQGNSA. With 0 bases removed from V and 3 bases from J, the gap between germline ends came to 13 bases. The length of the CDR3 is 16 residues. CDR3 sequence (DNA): TGTGCCAGCAGCTTAGCGCATAAGATTTGGACAGATACGCAGTATTTT. This sequence encodes CASSLAHKIWTDTQYF.

With respect to this clonotype: One end of the junction fails to match germline, which may point to a read error. Because this beta chain is a stray read in a library intended to capture alpha chains, its abundance should not be given much weight. The J gene is TRBJ2-1, the V gene TRBV10-3; 7 bases fit TRBD2. CDR1 and CDR2 from the germline V gene are ENHRY and SYGVKD. CDR3 size: 12 residues. CDR3 coding DNA: TGTGCCAGCAGTGATCCGGCGACTAGCCCCCTCTTC. This translates into CASSDPATSPLF.

In regard to this clonotype: This beta chain slipped into a library made for alpha chains as a stray read, so its size is not meaningful. This sequence joins TRBV6-1 and TRBJ1-1; no clear D. V gave up 2 bases and J gave up 5 bases, with 12 bases separating them. The germline gives CDR1 MNHNS, CDR2 SASEGT. The CDR3 runs 14 residues. In DNA, the CDR3 is TGTGCCAGCAGTGAACGGGCCTTTGAAACTGAAGCTTTCTTT. Translation gives CASSERAFETEAFF.

Only one count was recorded for this clonotype. One end of the junction varies from germline; a read error may be responsible. This beta chain is a stray sequence in a library constructed for alpha chains; its clone size is not meaningful. This chain joins TRBV27 and TRBJ1-1; D might be TRBD1 (5 bases). This CDR3 region has 17 residues. Germline assignment: CDR1 MNHEY and CDR2 SMNVEV (reference sequence). The CDR3 DNA reads TGTGCCAGCAGTTTGCGGGGTACAAAGGGGCTGACGACAGAAGCCTTCTTT. It yields the protein CASSLRGTKGLTTEAFF.

This clonotype has a single count. A library prepared for alpha chains yielded this beta chain as an off-target read; its size is of little meaning. V is TRBV10-3 and J is TRBJ2-1; D is perhaps TRBD2 (5 bases). CDR3 size: 15 residues. Looked up from germline, CDR1 is ENHRY and CDR2 is SYGVKD. V was clipped by 4 bases and J by 0 bases, with 10 bases between them. The CDR3 protein is CAISGTFSSYNEQFF. CDR3 nucleotide sequence: TGTGCCATCAGTGGGACTTTCAGCTCCTACAATGAGCAGTTCTTC.

For this clonotype: Since it is a stray read in a library aimed at alpha chains, this beta chain has a size that is not meaningful. The CDR3 DNA reads as TGTGCCACAGCGGGAGGGCCGCATGAGCAGTTCTTC. Translation: CATAGGPHEQFF. The chain joins TRBV28 to TRBJ2-1; TRBD2 aligns across 10 bases. The germline V gene has CDR1 MDHEN and CDR2 SYDVKM. The trim removed 10 bases at V and 8 bases at J, leaving 5 bases unmatched. The CDR3 runs to 12 residues.

Points on this clonotype: This beta chain appears as a stray read in a library generated for alpha chains; its size is not informative. The CDR3 nucleotides read TGTGCCAGCAGTACTAGACAGTACACCGGGGAGCTGTTTTTT. Translating gives CASSTRQYTGELFF. The gene calls are TRBV6-2 or TRBV6-3 and TRBJ2-2; the D call may be TRBD1 or TRBD2 (5 bases each). This CDR3 spans 14 amino acids. V shed 5 bases and J shed 3 bases, with 10 bases lying between them. The germline gives CDR1 MNHEY, CDR2 SVGEGT.

A word on this clonotype: A junction end diverges from the germline sequence, so it may reflect a read error. This beta chain appears as a stray read in a library generated for alpha chains; its size is not informative. The chain combines TRBV10-2 with TRBJ2-3; possible D gene TRBD2, 5 bases. Germline V gene data show CDR1 as WSHSY and CDR2 as SAAADI. The CDR3 totals 16 residues. Here the CDR3 reads CASSYRGSVYTDTQYF. The CDR3 DNA follows: TGTGCCAGCAGTTACCGGGGATCAGTCTACACAGATACGCAGTATTTT.

In the case of this clonotype: A library made for alpha chains picked up this beta chain off target, so its size means little. The chain employs TRBV24-1 and TRBJ1-2; D is unresolved. This CDR3 spans 11 amino acids. CDR1 is KGHDR and CDR2 is SFDVKD in the germline V gene. V shed 1 base and J shed 6 bases, with 2 bases lying between them. CDR3 coding DNA: TGTGCCACCAGTGATTTTAATGGCTACACCTTC. Amino acids: CATSDFNGYTF.